This T cell receptor beta chain appears in the sequencing data of a study of T cell repertoires in cytomegalovirus infection. The CDR3 has 15 amino acids. Germline values: CDR1 MNHNS, CDR2 SASEGT. V lost 7 bases, J lost 0 bases, and 12 bases lay in between. TCRdb re-called the reads through MiXCR, storing one row per CDR3 protein. The repertoire consists of 650,000 to 850,000 distinct CDR3 sequences, with around 29% occurring once and the leading ten covering around 13%. About this clonotype itself: Its antigen is unknown.

The chain employs TRBV6-1 and TRBJ2-2, with D maybe TRBD1 (6 bases). The receptor's source is a human donor in good health (CMV status not recorded). Some clones in this sample may be carry-over from other donors' samples. The source was cultured CD8+ T cells from PBMCs, collected from culture after CMV antigen stimulation. The CDR3 region has the DNA TGTGCCAGCAAACACAGGGTCCCGAACACCGGGGAGCTGTTTTTT. Translation: CASKHRVPNTGELFF.